The present TCR beta chain was sequenced within a study of vaccination and CD4 T cells after COVID-19. Study background: Convalescent cases consisted of six males and four females, of whom two were Hispanic. It was a median 101 days after diagnosis, with a range of 35 to 161, that post-COVID samples were drawn.

Study-wide results and limits: When vaccine-specific clones from convalescent patients were examined, 304 of 307 were spike mono-reactive.

This clonotype occurred a few times. Its antigen remains unidentified. Treatment here: approximately nine-day PBMC culture with coronavirus spike peptide pools or control peptides (ViraFEST assay). V shed 3 bases and J shed 5 bases, with 16 bases lying between them. Germline CDR1 is SGHTA and CDR2 is FQGTGA. The length of the CDR3 is 16 residues. Cultured CD4+ T cell DNA was sequenced using the Oncomine TCR Beta short-read assay. One entry per CDR3 protein, called by TCRdb with MiXCR from the PCR reads. The sample has 14,000 to 15,000 distinct CDR3 sequences, 40% to 50% seen once. The clonotype was recovered from a human donor with COVID-19. The starting material was cultured CD4+ T cells from blood, obtained after SARS-CoV-2 vaccination. The chain joins TRBV7-3 to TRBJ2-2; D is perhaps TRBD1 (6 bases). Written as DNA, the CDR3 is TGTGCCAGCAGCTTTCGTCCAGGGGATATTACCGGGGAGCTGTTTTTT. Protein: CASSFRPGDITGELFF. Full variable domain (remainder filled in from reference TRBV7-3 and TRBJ2-2): GAGVSQTPSNKVTEKGKYVELRCDPISGHTALYWYRQSLGQGPEFLIYFQGTGAADDSGLPNDRFFAVRPEGSVSTLKIQRTERGDSAVYLCASSFRPGDITGELFFGEGSRLTVL.